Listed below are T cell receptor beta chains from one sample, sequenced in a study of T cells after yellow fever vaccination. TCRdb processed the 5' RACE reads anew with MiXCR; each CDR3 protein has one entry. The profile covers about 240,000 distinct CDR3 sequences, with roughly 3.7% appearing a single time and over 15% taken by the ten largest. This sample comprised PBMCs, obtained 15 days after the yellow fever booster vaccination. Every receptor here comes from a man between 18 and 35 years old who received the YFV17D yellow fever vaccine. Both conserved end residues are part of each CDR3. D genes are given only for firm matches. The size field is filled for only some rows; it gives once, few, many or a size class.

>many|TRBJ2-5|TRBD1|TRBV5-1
TGCGCCAGCGGACGGACAGGAGCTGTCATACAAGAGACCCAGTACTTC
CASGRTGAVIQETQYF
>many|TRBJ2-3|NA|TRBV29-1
TGCAGCGCCATTATCAGAGACGCGGTAGATACGCAGTATTTT
CSAIIRDAVDTQYF
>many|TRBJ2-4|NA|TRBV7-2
TGTGCCAGCAGCGTACAGATCCGGGGAGTCATTCAGTACTTC
CASSVQIRGVIQYF
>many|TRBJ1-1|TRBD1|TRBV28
TGTGCCAGTTACGGGACAGCGAACACTGAAGCTTTCTTT
CASYGTANTEAFF
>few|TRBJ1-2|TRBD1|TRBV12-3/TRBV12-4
TGTGCCAGCAGTCCTAGGACAGGGAACGGCTACACCTTC
CASSPRTGNGYTF
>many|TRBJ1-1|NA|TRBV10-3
TGTGCCATCAGTGAGTCCGCAGGGGTCACTGAAGCTTTCTTT
CAISESAGVTEAFF
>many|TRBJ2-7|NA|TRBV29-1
TGCAGCGTTAAATCAGGAACGCTCTACGAGCAGTACTTC
CSVKSGTLYEQYF
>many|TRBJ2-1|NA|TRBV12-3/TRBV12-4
TGTGCCAGCAGCCGCCACGGTGTGGGCCGTCTCGGGCAGTTCTTC
CASSRHGVGRLGQFF
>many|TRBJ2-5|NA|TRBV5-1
TGCGCCAGCAGCATCAGGGGTTCGGGAGAGACCCAGTACTTC
CASSIRGSGETQYF
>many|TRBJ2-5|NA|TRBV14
TGTGCCAGCAGCCAAGATCTCTCGATGGACCAGTACTTC
CASSQDLSMDQYF
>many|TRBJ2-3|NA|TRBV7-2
TGTGCCAGCAGCTCGATCCGAACAGATACGCAGTATTTT
CASSSIRTDTQYF
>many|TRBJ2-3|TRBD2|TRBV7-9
TGTGCCAGCAGCTCCCAGGGACTAGCGGTGGCAGGGGATACGCAGTATTTT
CASSSQGLAVAGDTQYF
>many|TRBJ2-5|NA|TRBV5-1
TGCGCCAGCAGCTTGCCTGCGAAGGAGACCCAGTACTTC
CASSLPAKETQYF
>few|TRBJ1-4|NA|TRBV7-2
TGTGCCAGCAGCTCAAGGAGAGGGGAAAAACTGTTTTTT
CASSSRRGEKLFF
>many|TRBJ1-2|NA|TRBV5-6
TGTGCCAGCAGCCTTGGGCCGGGAGGCTACACCTTC
CASSLGPGGYTF
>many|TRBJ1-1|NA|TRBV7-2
TGTGCCAGCAGGTTGGGGATGAACACTGAAGCTTTCTTT
CASRLGMNTEAFF
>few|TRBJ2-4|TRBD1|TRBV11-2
TGTGCCAGCAGCACCTACAGGGGGCGGTTTGCCAAAAACATTCAGTACTTC
CASSTYRGRFAKNIQYF
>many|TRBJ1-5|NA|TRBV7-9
TGTGCCAGCAGCCTGGCCCCTAATCAGCCCCAGCATTTT
CASSLAPNQPQHF
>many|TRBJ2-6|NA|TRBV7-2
TGTGCCAGCAGCGCACCTGGCGGCTCTGGGGCCAACGTCCTGACTTTC
CASSAPGGSGANVLTF
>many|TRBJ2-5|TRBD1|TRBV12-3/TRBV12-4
TGTGCCAGCAGTTTCGGACAGGGCGCAGAGACCCAGTACTTC
CASSFGQGAETQYF
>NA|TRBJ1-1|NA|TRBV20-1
TGCAGTGCTAGAGATAGGCGCGTGAACACTGAAGCTTTCTTT
CSARDRRVNTEAFF
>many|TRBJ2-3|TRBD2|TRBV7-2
TGTGCCAGCAGCCTAGCGGGGTCAGATACGCAGTATTTT
CASSLAGSDTQYF
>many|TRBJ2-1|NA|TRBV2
TGTGCCAGCAGTGACACAGGGATCGATGAGCAGTTCTTC
CASSDTGIDEQFF
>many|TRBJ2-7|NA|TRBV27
TGTGCCAGCACTACTAGAGCGGCGACGGTCAAGCAGTACTTC
CASTTRAATVKQYF
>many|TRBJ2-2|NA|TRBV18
TGTGCCAGCTCTCTTGACAGATTGAACACCGGGGAGCTGTTTTTT
CASSLDRLNTGELFF